What follows describes a single T cell receptor (beta chain). This clone was observed once. No cognate antigen has been identified for it. Base qualities were left out, and no much larger clone turns up one base away. The time point tag for this specimen amounts to: baseline before first vaccination. Samples from vaccinated people were obtained from the UK trials COV001 and COV002, which included a single-blind randomized controlled phase 2/3 trial of AZD1222 (ChAdOx1 nCoV-19) in healthy adults. Trial participant PBMC samples were collected at day 0 and day 28 after the second dose for TCRbeta chain sequencing. The data are from a study of T cell responses to AZD1222 COVID-19 vaccine listed by TCRdb under 2021. For the study in its entirety: AZD1222 recipients with second doses at about 4 weeks or about 12 weeks were pooled, because spike-specific TCR depth and breadth did not differ between schedules. A total of around 240 trial participants underwent TCR sequencing, of whom 207 received two doses of AZD1222 and about 26 received two doses of the MenACWY control vaccine. Trial participants were enrolled by age into 18-55, 56-69 and 70-plus year subgroups, with around 140, 26 and 57 TCR-sequenced participants respectively. The paper as a whole reports these results and caveats: A significant rise in spike-specific TCR breadth and depth was observed after two AZD1222 doses relative to day 0 and relative to MenACWY recipients. The 56-69-year group was small, and its depth increase did not reach significance, likely because of low power. Conclusions about previously exposed vaccinees are limited, since just five or six AZD1222 recipients were seropositive for SARS-CoV-2 at baseline. Nearly half of unique spike-specific TCRs reportedly recognized epitopes outside regions mutated in the B.1.351 and B.1.1.7 variants. CD4 TCRs associated with the vaccine covered the entire spike protein, and the dominant responses were in regions 160-218 and 743-854. Because no samples from the day 14 peak response were available, repertoires could be characterized only after the peak T cell response. Participants were mostly white British, with more females than males. The authors suggested clonal diversity may have been underestimated.

Reading the germline V gene (reference sequence) gives CDR1 LNHDA and CDR2 SQIVND. V is clipped by 6 bases and J by 1 base, and the sequence between their germline boundaries is 13 bases long. The CDR3 has 16 amino acids, counting the end cysteine and phenylalanine. Solely the CDR3 DNA is kept, with 48 bases framed from the first base. The CDR3 regions of human TCRbeta chains were subjected to immunosequencing. On the authors' methods: TCRs in the repertoires were compared against a reference library of SARS-CoV-2-specific TCRs that had been generated with the MIRA antigen-specificity platform. Breadth meant the fraction of unique TCRs that were SARS-CoV-2-associated, whereas depth meant the fraction of total T cells that were SARS-CoV-2-associated. Using the MIRA data, each spike-specific TCR was assigned both to the spike region to which the TCR was reactive and to a CD4 or CD8 class. Log10-transformed breadth and depth values were compared by one-way ANOVA with Sidak's multiple comparisons tests. The source is immuneACCESS, and TCRdb retained only in-frame sequences with V and J called. Part of the clones is not carried over; for the studies checked, unresolved V genes explain less than half of this, and the remainder is unexplained. The V and J calls and clone size were taken over from that table, and D and trimming were inferred from the DNA. The sample yields approximately 120,000 clones; 88% were counted once. Under 7% of the sample comes from the top ten.

This receptor chain uses TRBV19 and TRBJ1-6; the D region possibly corresponds to TRBD1 (6 bases align). Sequenced here: peripheral blood, sampled on day 0 of AZD1222 vaccination. The TCR sequence derives from an adult in good health. The DNA sequence is given as TGTGCCAGTAGCAGCGAGGGGGTATCCTATAATTCACCCCTCCACTTT. This sequence encodes CASSSEGVSYNSPLHF.